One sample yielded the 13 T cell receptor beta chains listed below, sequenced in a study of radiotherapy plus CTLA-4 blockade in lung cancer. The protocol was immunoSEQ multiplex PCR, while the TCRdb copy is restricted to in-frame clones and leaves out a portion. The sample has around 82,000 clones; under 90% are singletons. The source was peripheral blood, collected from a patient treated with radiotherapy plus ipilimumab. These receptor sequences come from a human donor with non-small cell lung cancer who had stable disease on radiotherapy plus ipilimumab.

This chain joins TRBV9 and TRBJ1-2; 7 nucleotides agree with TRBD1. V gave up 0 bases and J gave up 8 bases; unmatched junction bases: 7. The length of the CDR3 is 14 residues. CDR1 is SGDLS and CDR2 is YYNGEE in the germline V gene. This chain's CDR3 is CASSVVGTEEGYTF. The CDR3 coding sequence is TGTGCCAGCAGCGTAGTGGGGACAGAGGAAGGCTACACCTTC.

The chain's CDR3 is CASSLGWNTEAFF. CDR3 sequence (DNA): TGTGCCAGCAGTTTAGGCTGGAACACTGAAGCTTTCTTT. The genes are TRBV28 and TRBJ1-1, with D uncertain. Germline CDR1 and CDR2: MDHEN and SYDVKM. With 2 bases removed from V and 1 base from J, the gap between germline ends came to 5 bases. The CDR3 contains 13 residues.

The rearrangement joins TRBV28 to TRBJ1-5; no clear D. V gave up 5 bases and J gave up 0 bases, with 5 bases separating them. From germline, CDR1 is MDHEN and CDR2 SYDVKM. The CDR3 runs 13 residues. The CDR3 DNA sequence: TGTGCCAGCAGTCGCTATAGCAATCAGCCCCAGCATTTT. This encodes CASSRYSNQPQHF.

Here the CDR3 reads CASSLAGESYEQYF. CDR3 nucleotide sequence: TGTGCCAGCAGCCTAGCGGGAGAATCCTACGAGCAGTACTTC. This chain connects TRBV5-6 to TRBJ2-7, with 10 bases that match TRBD2. Germline V gene data show CDR1 as SGHDT and CDR2 as YYEEEE. The CDR3 has 14 residues. After removal of 4 bases from V and 1 base from J, the junction contained 2 bases not matched to a gene.

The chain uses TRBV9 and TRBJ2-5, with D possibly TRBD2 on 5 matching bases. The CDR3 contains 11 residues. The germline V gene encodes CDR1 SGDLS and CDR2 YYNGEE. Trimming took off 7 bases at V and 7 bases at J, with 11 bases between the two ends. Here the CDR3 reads CASDSGGTQYF. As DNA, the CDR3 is TGTGCCAGCGATAGTGGAGGGACCCAGTACTTC.

This CDR3 is CAWSVAGRVVVNTEAFF. CDR3 nucleotide sequence: TGTGCCTGGAGTGTAGCAGGGCGCGTCGTTGTGAACACTGAAGCTTTCTTT. The chain has TRBV30 and TRBJ1-1; D possibly corresponds to TRBD1 (5 bases). From germline, CDR1 is GTSNPN and CDR2 SVGIG (reference sequence). The CDR3 runs 17 residues. V was trimmed by 0 bases and J by 0 bases, leaving 17 bases between them.

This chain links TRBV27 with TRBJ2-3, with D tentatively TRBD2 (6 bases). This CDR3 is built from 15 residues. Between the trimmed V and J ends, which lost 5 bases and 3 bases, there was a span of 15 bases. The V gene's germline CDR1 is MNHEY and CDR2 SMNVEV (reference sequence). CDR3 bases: TGTGCCAGCAGTCGGATTATCGGGAGTACAGATACGCAGTATTTT. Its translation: CASSRIIGSTDTQYF.

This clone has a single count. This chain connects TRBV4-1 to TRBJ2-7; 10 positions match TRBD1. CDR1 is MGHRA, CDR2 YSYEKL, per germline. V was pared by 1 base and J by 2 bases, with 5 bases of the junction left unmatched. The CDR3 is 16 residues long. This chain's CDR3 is CASSQAGQGRTYEQYF. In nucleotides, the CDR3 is TGCGCCAGCAGCCAAGCGGGACAGGGGAGGACCTACGAGCAGTACTTC.

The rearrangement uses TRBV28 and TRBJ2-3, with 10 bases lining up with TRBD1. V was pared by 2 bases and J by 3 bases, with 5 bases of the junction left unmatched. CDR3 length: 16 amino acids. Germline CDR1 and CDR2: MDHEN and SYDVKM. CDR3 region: CASSLSGQGVTDTQYF. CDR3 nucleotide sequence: TGTGCCAGCAGTTTAAGTGGACAGGGGGTAACAGATACGCAGTATTTT.

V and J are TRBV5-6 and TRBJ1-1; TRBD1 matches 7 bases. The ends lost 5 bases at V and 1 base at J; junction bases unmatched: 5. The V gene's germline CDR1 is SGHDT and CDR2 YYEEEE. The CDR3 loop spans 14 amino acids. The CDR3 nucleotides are TGTGCCAGCAGACGAGACAGGGCGAACACTGAAGCTTTCTTT. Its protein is CASRRDRANTEAFF.

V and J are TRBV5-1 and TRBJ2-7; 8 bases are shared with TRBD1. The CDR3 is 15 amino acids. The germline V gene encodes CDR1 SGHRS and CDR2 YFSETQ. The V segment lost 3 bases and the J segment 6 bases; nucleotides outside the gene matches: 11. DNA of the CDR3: TGCGCCAGCAGCTCTGGGACAGGCAAAGGGGGCGAGCAGTACTTC. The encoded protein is CASSSGTGKGGEQYF.

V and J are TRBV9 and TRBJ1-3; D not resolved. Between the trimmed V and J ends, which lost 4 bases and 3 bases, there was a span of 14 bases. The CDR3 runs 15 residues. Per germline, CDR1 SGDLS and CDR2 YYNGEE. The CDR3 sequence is CASSSQTGSGNTIYF. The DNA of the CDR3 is TGTGCCAGCAGCAGTCAAACGGGTAGTGGAAACACCATATATTTT.

CDR3 sequence (DNA): TGTGCCAGCGGTGAGTACGATGAGCAGTTCTTC. It translates to CASGEYDEQFF. This rearrangement joins TRBV7-2 to TRBJ2-1; D unresolved. This CDR3 contains 11 residues. Trimming removed 8 bases from V and 8 bases from J, with 10 bases in between. Germline V gene sequence: CDR1 SGHTA, CDR2 FQGNSA.